The 30 T cell receptor beta chains presented below share a single source sample, sequenced in a study of blood T cell repertoires in COVID-19. Assay used: immunoSEQ multiplex PCR; TCRdb lists only in-frame clones, some missing. The sample holds some 110,000 clones, 86% seen once. The specimen sequenced was peripheral blood. These receptors all come from a middle-aged man with acute or convalescent COVID-19.

This clone was found a few times. The rearrangement links TRBV4-1 to TRBJ1-4; D might be TRBD1 (5 bases). CDR3 length: 15 amino acids. Germline lookup yields CDR1 MGHRA and CDR2 YSYEKL. The V gene lost 1 base and the J gene lost 7 bases, with 13 bases spanning the gap. CDR3 in DNA: TGCGCCAGCAGCCAAGGGGCAGGGAGGAGTGAAAAACTGTTTTTT. Protein: CASSQGAGRSEKLFF.

The rearrangement links TRBV19 to TRBJ1-6, with no clear D. The germline gives CDR1 LNHDA, CDR2 SQIVND (reference sequence). The CDR3 consists of 12 residues. V was pared by 4 bases and J by 10 bases, with 8 bases between. Here the CDR3 reads CASSTRESPLHF. As DNA, the CDR3 is TGTGCCAGTAGTACCCGGGAGTCACCCCTCCACTTT. Variable domain in full (rest from reference TRBV19 and TRBJ1-6): DGGITQSPKYLFRKEGQNVTLSCEQNLNHDAMYWYRQDPGQGLRLIYYSQIVNDFQKGDIAEGYSVSREKKESFPLTVTSAQKNPTAFYLCASSTRESPLHFGNGTRLTVT.

This clone has a single count. Other nucleotide sequences from this sample produce the same CDR3. The chain is built from TRBV5-1 and TRBJ2-5; D may be TRBD1 (6 bases). V was clipped by 4 bases and J by 5 bases, with 9 bases between them. CDR3 length equals 12 residues. Germline CDR1 reads SGHRS; CDR2 reads YFSETQ. This CDR3 is CASSERGETQYF. The CDR3 region has the DNA TGCGCCAGCAGCGAAAGGGGGGAGACCCAGTACTTC.

The J gene is TRBJ1-2, the V gene TRBV7-9; TRBD1 matches 7 bases. J was trimmed by 5 bases and V by 8 bases; bases with no gene match: 8. Germline V CDR1 and CDR2: SEHNR, FQNEAQ (reference sequence). This CDR3 comprises 13 residues. CDR3 sequence reads: CASGKGQYYGYTF. Written as DNA, the CDR3 is TGTGCCAGCGGAAAGGGACAGTATTATGGCTACACCTTC.

The chain is built from TRBV4-1 and TRBJ1-5; D is perhaps TRBD1 (5 bases). V was clipped by 4 bases and J by 6 bases, with 16 bases between them. Germline values: CDR1 MGHRA, CDR2 YSYEKL. The CDR3 is 15 residues long. The CDR3 region is CASSLLMGQFQPQHF. The DNA of the CDR3 is TGCGCCAGCAGCCTTCTCATGGGGCAATTTCAGCCCCAGCATTTT.

V is TRBV30 and J is TRBJ1-3, with a tentative D call TRBD1 (5 bases). The CDR3 is made up of 15 amino acids. CDR1 and CDR2 from the germline V gene are GTSNPN and SVGIG (reference sequence). V dropped 1 base and J dropped 3 bases, with 13 bases sitting between them. This CDR3 is CAWSAREANGNTIYF. CDR3 coding DNA: TGTGCCTGGAGTGCCAGGGAGGCGAATGGAAACACCATATATTTT.

The CDR3 region has the DNA TGTGCCAGCAGCAAGGAGGGAGCGCATAATGAAAAACTGTTTTTT. This sequence encodes CASSKEGAHNEKLFF. The rearrangement uses TRBV5-4 and TRBJ1-4; no firm D call. Trimming took 4 bases from V and 4 from J, leaving 14 bases between them. The CDR3 covers 15 residues. In germline, CDR1 is SGHNT, CDR2 YYREEE (reference sequence).

The rearrangement joins TRBV19 to TRBJ1-5; D remains unclear. Germline V gene sequence: CDR1 LNHDA, CDR2 SQIVND (reference sequence). CDR3 length equals 13 residues. V lost 7 bases to trimming and J lost 6 bases, with 13 bases between them. The CDR3 loop reads CASTRVAGQPQHF. CDR3 nucleotides: TGTGCCAGTACGAGGGTAGCGGGTCAGCCCCAGCATTTT.

The chain employs TRBV18 and TRBJ1-5; TRBD1 aligns across 10 bases. This CDR3 region has 14 residues. Germline values: CDR1 KGHSH, CDR2 LQKENI. Germline trimming cut 3 bases from V and 6 bases from J; bases unmatched to any gene: 2. CDR3 DNA: TGTGCCAGCTCACCGGACAGGGGGGGTCAGCCCCAGCATTTT. Encoded protein: CASSPDRGGQPQHF.

This sequence joins TRBV6-2 or TRBV6-3 and TRBJ1-1; the match to TRBD1 covers 8 bases. The CDR3 length is 15 residues. J lost 4 bases, V lost 0 bases, and 4 bases had no gene match. Germline V gene data show CDR1 as MNHEY and CDR2 as SVGEGT. The CDR3 coding sequence is TGTGCCAGCAGTTACTCAGGCAGGGGGCGCACTGAAGCTTTCTTT. As protein: CASSYSGRGRTEAFF.

The table lists this clone with a few counts. This rearrangement joins TRBV5-1 to TRBJ2-2, with D perhaps matching TRBD1 (5 bases). The CDR3 is 15 residues long. Germline-derived CDR1 and CDR2 are SGHRS and YFSETQ. The V and J ends lost 2 bases and 0 bases respectively, with 8 bases between them. The CDR3 loop reads CASSLKGTNTGELFF. The CDR3 DNA is TGCGCCAGCAGCTTAAAGGGGACGAACACCGGGGAGCTGTTTTTT.

The chain recombines TRBV4-1 with TRBJ2-7; tentatively, D is TRBD1 (6 bases). In germline, CDR1 is MGHRA, CDR2 YSYEKL. This CDR3 is 16 amino acids long. V was shortened by 1 base and J by 5 bases, with 18 bases between the two germline ends. The CDR3 is CASSQGWVGALDEQYF. The CDR3 coding sequence is TGCGCCAGCAGCCAAGGTTGGGTGGGGGCCTTGGACGAGCAGTACTTC.

The genes are TRBV6-2 or TRBV6-3 and TRBJ1-2; D gene unclear. V shed 2 bases and J shed 0 bases, with 22 bases lying between them. CDR1 and CDR2 (germline): MNHEY, SVGEGT. This CDR3 is built from 19 residues. The CDR3 DNA reads as TGTGCCAGCAGTTACCGGAGCCTTAGCTTGAGGCAAGCTAACTATGGCTACACCTTC. This gives the protein CASSYRSLSLRQANYGYTF.

The genes are TRBV30 and TRBJ2-2; weak D call: TRBD2 (6 bases). The CDR3 length is 12 residues. The germline V gene has CDR1 GTSNPN and CDR2 SVGIG (reference sequence). V was clipped by 5 bases and J by 8 bases, with 12 bases between them. CDR3 sequence (DNA): TGTGCCTGGGGGACTTCCGAGGGGGAGCTGTTTTTT. This codes for CAWGTSEGELFF. Full variable domain (missing parts from reference TRBV30 and TRBJ2-2): SQTIHQWPATLVQPVGSPLSLECTVEGTSNPNLYWYRQAAGRGLQLLFYSVGIGQISSEVPQNLSASRPQDRQFILSSKKLLLSDSGFYLCAWGTSEGELFFGEGSRLTVL.

The rearrangement links TRBV30 to TRBJ2-6; 8 bases fit TRBD1. Unmatched junction bases numbered 7, after V lost 6 bases and J lost 0 bases. CDR1 is GTSNPN, CDR2 SVGIG, per germline (reference sequence). This CDR3 region has 16 residues. The CDR3 protein is CACDRGISSGANVLTF. DNA of the CDR3: TGTGCCTGCGACAGGGGAATAAGCTCTGGGGCCAACGTCCTGACTTTC.

The genes are TRBV7-2 and TRBJ1-1; D is perhaps TRBD1 (6 bases). The CDR3 runs 19 residues. Deletions cut 1 base from V and 1 base from J, with 22 bases between. CDR1 SGHTA and CDR2 FQGNSA come from the germline V gene. The CDR3 loop reads CASSLGRFAPGQRNTEAFF. CDR3 nucleotide sequence: TGTGCCAGCAGCTTAGGGCGTTTCGCCCCGGGACAAAGGAACACTGAAGCTTTCTTT.

The chain couples TRBV5-6 to TRBJ1-2; perhaps TRBD1 as D (5 bases). Per germline, CDR1 SGHDT and CDR2 YYEEEE. This CDR3 comprises 15 residues. V was shortened by 4 bases and J by 9 bases, with 22 bases between the two germline ends. This CDR3 is CASSQLDNLRMRYTF. Here the CDR3 DNA reads TGTGCCAGCAGCCAACTGGACAACCTGAGAATGCGCTACACCTTC. The whole variable domain, remainder taken from reference TRBV5-6 and TRBJ1-2, is DAGVTQSPTHLIKTRGQQVTLRCSPKSGHDTVSWYQQALGQGPQFIFQYYEEEERQRGNFPDRFSGHQFPNYSSELNVNALLLGDSALYLCASSQLDNLRMRYTFGSGTRLTVV.

The rearrangement uses TRBV5-5 and TRBJ2-1, with D maybe TRBD1 (6 bases). Germline V CDR1 and CDR2: SGHKS, YYEKEE (reference sequence). The CDR3 is 14 amino acids. V was shortened by 4 bases and J by 9 bases, with 17 bases between the two germline ends. CDR3 DNA: TGTGCCAGCAGCAAGGGACAACTATGGGGTGAGCAGTTCTTC. Encoded protein: CASSKGQLWGEQFF.

The chain employs TRBV5-1 and TRBJ1-1; 8 bases fit TRBD1. Germline V gene lookup returns CDR1 SGHRS and CDR2 YFSETQ. The V and J ends lost 4 bases and 3 bases, in that order; junction bases with no gene match: 2. This CDR3 has 13 amino acids. CDR3 nucleotide sequence: TGCGCCAGCAGCGACAGGGGTGACACTGAAGCTTTCTTT. It yields the protein CASSDRGDTEAFF.

The V call is TRBV7-6, the J call TRBJ2-5; 9 bases are shared with TRBD2. Germline V gene lookup returns CDR1 SGHVS and CDR2 FNYEAQ. The CDR3 length is 15 residues. J gave up 5 bases and V 3 bases, and 7 bases lay outside the gene matches. Here the CDR3 reads CASSLSGTSRETQYF. CDR3 nucleotides: TGTGCCAGCAGCTTGTCAGGGACTAGCAGGGAGACCCAGTACTTC.

The J gene is TRBJ1-3, the V gene TRBV7-2, with 8 bases that match TRBD1. V lost 3 bases and J lost 3; bases outside the gene matches: 7. The CDR3 has 16 residues. CDR1 and CDR2 from the germline V gene are SGHTA and FQGNSA. CDR3 coding DNA: TGTGCCAGCAGCTTCACTCAGGGGGCTGGTGGAAACACCATATATTTT. Translated, it gives CASSFTQGAGGNTIYF.

The chain uses TRBV5-6 and TRBJ1-1, with TRBD1 matching 7 bases. Trimming took 4 bases from V and 0 from J; bases not matched to a gene: 3. CDR3 length equals 14 residues. CDR1 is SGHDT, CDR2 YYEEEE, per germline. The CDR3 bases are TGTGCCAGCAGCCGGGACAGCTTGAACACTGAAGCTTTCTTT. It specifies CASSRDSLNTEAFF.

The V gene is TRBV5-4, the J gene TRBJ1-2; 7 bases line up with TRBD1. This CDR3 has 15 residues. Unmatched junction bases numbered 13, after V lost 4 bases and J lost 7 bases. Germline loops: CDR1 SGHNT, CDR2 YYREEE (reference sequence). CDR3 in DNA: TGTGCCAGCAGCACCCGGGACAGCGACTACGGTGGCTACACCTTC. It specifies CASSTRDSDYGGYTF.

The CDR3 loop reads CASIPTGGSYGYTF. In DNA form, the CDR3 reads TGTGCCAGCATCCCGACAGGTGGTAGCTATGGCTACACCTTC. The V gene is TRBV5-6, the J gene TRBJ1-2; perhaps TRBD1 as D (6 bases). Germline V gives CDR1 SGHDT, CDR2 YYEEEE. The CDR3 sequence is 14 residues long. V lost 6 bases and J 4 bases, leaving 16 bases between the germline ends.

J is TRBJ1-1 and V is TRBV30, with 7 bases aligning to TRBD1. V was clipped by 3 bases and J by 4 bases; unmatched bases: 5. Germline V gene lookup returns CDR1 GTSNPN and CDR2 SVGIG (reference sequence). The CDR3 consists of 13 residues. The CDR3, as DNA: TGTGCCTGGAGAGGGTCAGGGGGCACTGAAGCTTTCTTT. Protein sequence: CAWRGSGGTEAFF.

This chain connects TRBV5-1 to TRBJ2-1, with TRBD2 as a possible D gene (5 bases). The CDR3 is made up of 15 amino acids. CDR1 and CDR2 from the germline V gene are SGHRS and YFSETQ. V shed 0 bases and J shed 8 bases, with 15 bases lying between them. This CDR3 reads CASSLEGYGNDEQFF. The CDR3 nucleotides are TGCGCCAGCAGCTTGGAGGGTTACGGGAACGATGAGCAGTTCTTC.

The chain has TRBV6-2 or TRBV6-3 and TRBJ2-3; weak D call: TRBD1 (6 bases). Germline CDR1 MNHEY, CDR2 SVGEGT. V dropped 0 bases and J dropped 1 base, with 17 bases sitting between them. The CDR3 has 18 amino acids. CDR3 DNA: TGTGCCAGCAGTTACTCGATTAACAGGGTTGATGGCACAGATACGCAGTATTTT. Residues: CASSYSINRVDGTDTQYF.

The chain is built from TRBV19 and TRBJ1-2; tentatively, D is TRBD1 (6 bases). The CDR3 consists of 18 residues. Trimming took 4 bases from V and 2 from J, leaving 23 bases between them. Germline V gene sequence: CDR1 LNHDA, CDR2 SQIVND (reference sequence). The DNA for the CDR3 is TGTGCCAGTAGTAACAAAGGGCAAAGTAGGGGGATAAACTATGGCTACACCTTC. Protein: CASSNKGQSRGINYGYTF.

V and J are TRBV29-1 and TRBJ1-2; TRBD1 matches at 8 bases. V trimming: 5 bases; J trimming: 1 base; junction bases outside the gene matches: 3. CDR1 and CDR2 from the germline V gene are SQVTM and ANQGSEA. The CDR3 totals 13 residues. In nucleotides, the CDR3 is TGCAGCGTTAGACAGGGGTATAACTATGGCTACACCTTC. Protein sequence: CSVRQGYNYGYTF.

The chain carries TRBV7-3 and TRBJ2-5, with a tentative D call TRBD2 (6 bases). Deletions cut 1 base from V and 4 bases from J, with 13 bases between. Per germline, CDR1 SGHTA and CDR2 FQGTGA. The CDR3 consists of 15 residues. CDR3 sequence: CASSLKNTGVETQYF. The CDR3 nucleotides are TGTGCCAGCAGCTTAAAGAACACGGGGGTAGAGACCCAGTACTTC.